A selection of T cell receptor beta chains follows, all from one sample in a study of blood T cell repertoires in COVID-19. Using immunoSEQ multiplex PCR, the repertoire was profiled, and TCRdb retains in-frame clones only, with some absent. Among around 250,000 clones listed, about 89% were seen once. The specimen was PBMCs or T cells enriched from blood (not recorded which). Receptors originate from a human donor in a cohort exposed to, infected with or recovered from COVID-19 (not recorded which). The donor label of this sample is uncertain. CDR3s include the opening cysteine and the closing phenylalanine or tryptophan. Each record gives: clone size, V gene, J gene, D gene, CDR3 DNA, CDR3 protein. The D gene is left open where the match is weak. Clone size appears in some rows only: once, few, many, or a class for an expanded clone.

clone size: once
V gene: TRBV4-3
J gene: TRBJ2-7
D gene: TRBD2
CDR3 DNA: TGCGCCAGCAGCCAGGGGCTAGCGGGGGGTCACGAGCAGTACTTC
CDR3 protein: CASSQGLAGGHEQYF

clone size: NA
V gene: TRBV12-5
J gene: TRBJ1-3
D gene: TRBD1
CDR3 DNA: TGTGCTAGTGGTTTGGTAATTCGGGACAGGGGTAGGATAGGAAACACCATATATTTT
CDR3 protein: CASGLVIRDRGRIGNTIYF

clone size: medium-sized
V gene: TRBV9
J gene: TRBJ1-5
D gene: TRBD1
CDR3 DNA: TGTGCCAGCAGCGTAGCTTGGACGACAGGGGGAAATCAGCCCCAGCATTTT
CDR3 protein: CASSVAWTTGGNQPQHF

clone size: few
V gene: TRBV6-2/TRBV6-3
J gene: TRBJ2-3
D gene: TRBD2
CDR3 DNA: TGTGCCAGCAGTTACGAATTAGCGGGGGCCTCAGATACGCAGTATTTT
CDR3 protein: CASSYELAGASDTQYF

clone size: NA
V gene: TRBV3-1/TRBV3-2
J gene: TRBJ2-1
D gene: NA
CDR3 DNA: TGTGCCAGCAGCCAGGACTGGACCTACAATGAGCAGTTCTTC
CDR3 protein: CASSQDWTYNEQFF

clone size: NA
V gene: TRBV25-1
J gene: TRBJ1-1
D gene: TRBD1
CDR3 DNA: TGTGCCAGCAGTCAACCCACAGGGGCAGGAAACACTGAAGCTTTCTTT
CDR3 protein: CASSQPTGAGNTEAFF

clone size: NA
V gene: TRBV30
J gene: TRBJ2-7
D gene: TRBD1
CDR3 DNA: TGTGCCTGGAGTCGGGGGACAGGGGGCTCCTACGAGCAGTACTTC
CDR3 protein: CAWSRGTGGSYEQYF

clone size: NA
V gene: TRBV27
J gene: TRBJ2-4
D gene: NA
CDR3 DNA: TGTGCCAGCAGTTTAGGGGGCCCCCAAAGGATCAAAAACATTCAGTACTTC
CDR3 protein: CASSLGGPQRIKNIQYF

clone size: NA
V gene: TRBV6-5
J gene: TRBJ2-7
D gene: NA
CDR3 DNA: TGTGCCAGCGGCAGGGGAAACAAGCAGTACTTC
CDR3 protein: CASGRGNKQYF

clone size: NA
V gene: TRBV5-4
J gene: TRBJ2-1
D gene: TRBD2
CDR3 DNA: TGTGCCAGCAGGTCTAGCGGGGGGGCCACCGGTGAGCAGTTCTTC
CDR3 protein: CASRSSGGATGEQFF

clone size: NA
V gene: TRBV4-2
J gene: TRBJ1-2
D gene: TRBD1
CDR3 DNA: TGTGCCAGCAGCCATTTACAGGGGGCCGACTATGGCTACACCTTC
CDR3 protein: CASSHLQGADYGYTF

clone size: NA
V gene: TRBV5-1
J gene: TRBJ2-1
D gene: TRBD2
CDR3 DNA: TGCGCCAGCAGCTTGGATAGCGGGGGGTACAATGAGCAGTTCTTC
CDR3 protein: CASSLDSGGYNEQFF

clone size: NA
V gene: TRBV30
J gene: TRBJ1-1
D gene: NA
CDR3 DNA: TGTGCCTGGAGTGTTCTGGCTGAGAACACTGAAGCTTTCTTT
CDR3 protein: CAWSVLAENTEAFF

clone size: NA
V gene: TRBV2
J gene: TRBJ2-3
D gene: NA
CDR3 DNA: TGTGCCAGCATGACAACTTTACACACAGATACGCAGTATTTT
CDR3 protein: CASMTTLHTDTQYF

clone size: NA
V gene: TRBV9
J gene: TRBJ1-1
D gene: TRBD1
CDR3 DNA: TGTGCCAGCAGCCTGACAGGGGACACTGAAGCTTTCTTT
CDR3 protein: CASSLTGDTEAFF

clone size: NA
V gene: TRBV5-1
J gene: TRBJ2-7
D gene: NA
CDR3 DNA: TGCGCCAGCAGCTCTAAGGGGTTTGACTACGAGCAGTACTTC
CDR3 protein: CASSSKGFDYEQYF

clone size: NA
V gene: TRBV6-5
J gene: TRBJ1-3
D gene: NA
CDR3 DNA: TGTGCCAGCAGGTCAGCGGTCTCTGGAAACACCATATATTTT
CDR3 protein: CASRSAVSGNTIYF

clone size: NA
V gene: TRBV7-2
J gene: TRBJ1-6
D gene: NA
CDR3 DNA: TGTGCCAGCAGCCCTCGGGGGGAACAAAGCCTCCACTTT
CDR3 protein: CASSPRGEQSLHF

clone size: NA
V gene: TRBV10-3
J gene: TRBJ2-3
D gene: TRBD2
CDR3 DNA: TGTGCCGTGCGGGGGTTAAGCACAGATACGCAGTATTTT
CDR3 protein: CAVRGLSTDTQYF

clone size: NA
V gene: TRBV6-5
J gene: TRBJ1-2
D gene: NA
CDR3 DNA: TGTGCCAGCAGACCACCGGGGGGGGCGGGTGGCTACACCTTC
CDR3 protein: CASRPPGGAGGYTF

clone size: NA
V gene: TRBV7-2
J gene: TRBJ2-5
D gene: NA
CDR3 DNA: TGTGCCAGCAGCTCCGTGGGGACACCGGGGTTGGCCCAGTACTTC
CDR3 protein: CASSSVGTPGLAQYF

clone size: NA
V gene: TRBV3-1/TRBV3-2
J gene: TRBJ2-1
D gene: NA
CDR3 DNA: TGTGCCAGCAGCCAGGACCGACAGGTTAGCGACAATGAGCAGTTCTTC
CDR3 protein: CASSQDRQVSDNEQFF

clone size: NA
V gene: TRBV10-3
J gene: TRBJ1-4
D gene: TRBD1
CDR3 DNA: TGTGCCATCAGTGATAGCAGGGGGGCTGAAAAACTGTTTTTT
CDR3 protein: CAISDSRGAEKLFF

clone size: NA
V gene: TRBV6-5
J gene: TRBJ1-6
D gene: NA
CDR3 DNA: TGTGCCAGCAGTTACGACCAGGGTTTATATAGTTCACCCCTCCACTTT
CDR3 protein: CASSYDQGLYSSPLHF

clone size: NA
V gene: TRBV5-4
J gene: TRBJ2-5
D gene: TRBD2
CDR3 DNA: TGTGCCAGCAGCCCCCGCTTGCGGGGGGGCCGGGAGACCCAGTACTTC
CDR3 protein: CASSPRLRGGRETQYF

clone size: NA
V gene: TRBV11-2
J gene: TRBJ1-1
D gene: TRBD1
CDR3 DNA: TGTGCCAGCAGCTTAGTTAGGGGGCGCGGGTCTTCCACTGAAGCTTTCTTT
CDR3 protein: CASSLVRGRGSSTEAFF

clone size: NA
V gene: TRBV7-8
J gene: TRBJ1-2
D gene: NA
CDR3 DNA: TGTGCCAGCAGTTTACAGGGTTTTGATGGCTACACCTTC
CDR3 protein: CASSLQGFDGYTF

clone size: NA
V gene: TRBV4-3
J gene: TRBJ2-1
D gene: TRBD2
CDR3 DNA: TGCGCCAGCAGCCAAGGATTAGCGGGGAGCTTAGGGTTTCACAATGAGCAGTTCTTC
CDR3 protein: CASSQGLAGSLGFHNEQFF

clone size: NA
V gene: TRBV19
J gene: TRBJ2-7
D gene: TRBD1
CDR3 DNA: TGTGCCAGTAGTCTCCGAGGGGGCGGCTACGAGCAGTACTTC
CDR3 protein: CASSLRGGGYEQYF

clone size: NA
V gene: TRBV2
J gene: TRBJ2-7
D gene: NA
CDR3 DNA: TGTGCCAGCAGTGAGCACGACTCGAGCTCCTACGAGCAGTACTTC
CDR3 protein: CASSEHDSSSYEQYF

clone size: NA
V gene: TRBV2
J gene: TRBJ1-1
D gene: TRBD1
CDR3 DNA: TGTGCCAGCAGAAGCCGCGGGACAGGGGCCAGGGGGACTGAAGCTTTCTTT
CDR3 protein: CASRSRGTGARGTEAFF

clone size: few
V gene: TRBV27
J gene: TRBJ1-1
D gene: TRBD1
CDR3 DNA: TGTGCCAGCAGTTCGGACAGGGCAAACACTGAAGCTTTCTTT
CDR3 protein: CASSSDRANTEAFF

clone size: NA
V gene: TRBV29-1
J gene: TRBJ2-1
D gene: TRBD2
CDR3 DNA: TGCAGCGTTCGGACTAGCGGGAGCTACAATGAGCAGTTCTTC
CDR3 protein: CSVRTSGSYNEQFF

clone size: NA
V gene: TRBV11-2
J gene: TRBJ2-7
D gene: NA
CDR3 DNA: TGTGCCAGCAGCTTAGCCCTCGACTTTTATAGCTCCTACGAGCAGTACTTC
CDR3 protein: CASSLALDFYSSYEQYF

clone size: once
V gene: TRBV11-2
J gene: TRBJ2-2
D gene: NA
CDR3 DNA: TGTGCCAGCAGCTTAGTGGGCAGGGCGGCCGGGGAGCTGTTTTTT
CDR3 protein: CASSLVGRAAGELFF

clone size: NA
V gene: TRBV5-1
J gene: TRBJ1-1
D gene: NA
CDR3 DNA: TGCGCCAGTCGGGGGTTCGGCACTGAAGCTTTCTTT
CDR3 protein: CASRGFGTEAFF

clone size: NA
V gene: TRBV15
J gene: TRBJ1-2
D gene: NA
CDR3 DNA: TGTGCCACCAACCGAGGGGGAGAAGGTGGCTACACCTTC
CDR3 protein: CATNRGGEGGYTF

clone size: NA
V gene: TRBV19
J gene: TRBJ1-2
D gene: NA
CDR3 DNA: TGTGCCAGTAGTATAGCGCCGGGCTATGGCTACACCTTC
CDR3 protein: CASSIAPGYGYTF

clone size: NA
V gene: TRBV7-2
J gene: TRBJ2-1
D gene: TRBD2
CDR3 DNA: TGTGCCAGCACCCCGACTAGCGGGGGGGCCTCCTACAATGAGCAGTTCTTC
CDR3 protein: CASTPTSGGASYNEQFF

clone size: NA
V gene: TRBV11-3
J gene: TRBJ1-3
D gene: NA
CDR3 DNA: TGTGCCAGCAGCTCTCCACATGGAAACACCATATATTTT
CDR3 protein: CASSSPHGNTIYF